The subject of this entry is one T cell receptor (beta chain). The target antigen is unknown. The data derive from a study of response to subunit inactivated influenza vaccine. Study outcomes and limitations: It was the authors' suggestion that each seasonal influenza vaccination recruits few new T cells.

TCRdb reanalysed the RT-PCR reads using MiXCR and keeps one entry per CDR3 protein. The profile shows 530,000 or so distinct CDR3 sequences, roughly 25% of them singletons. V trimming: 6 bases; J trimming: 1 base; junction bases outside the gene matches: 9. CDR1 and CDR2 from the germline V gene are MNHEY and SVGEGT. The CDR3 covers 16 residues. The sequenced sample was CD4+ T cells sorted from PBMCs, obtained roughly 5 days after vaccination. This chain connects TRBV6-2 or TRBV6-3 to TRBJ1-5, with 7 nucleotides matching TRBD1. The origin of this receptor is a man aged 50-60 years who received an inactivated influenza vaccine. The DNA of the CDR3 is TGTGCCAGCAGACCCCGGGACAGAGGGAGCAATCAGCCCCAGCATTTT. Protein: CASRPRDRGSNQPQHF.